This paragraph reports one T cell receptor (beta chain). Its target is unknown. Assay used: immunoSEQ multiplex PCR; TCRdb lists only in-frame clones, some missing. The table has approximately 2.5 million clones, about 92% seen once. Trimming took off 5 bases at V and 0 bases at J, with 11 bases between the two ends. Germline CDR1 and CDR2: SGHRS and YFSETQ. CDR3 length equals 15 residues. The data stem from a study of shared clonotypes between healthy human individuals. Study-wide results and limits: Clonotype sharing across four donors was observed for around 4.8% of naive CD4 clonotypes.

This sequence joins TRBV5-1 and TRBJ1-4; D gene unclear. The receptor was isolated from a man younger than 30 in good health. The sequenced sample was naive CD4+ T cells sorted from blood. As to subset: CD45RA+ positively selected. CDR3 residues: CASRQLLATNEKLFF. CDR3 DNA sequence: TGCGCCAGCAGGCAGCTACTAGCAACTAATGAAAAACTGTTTTTT. The full variable domain, in which reference TRBV5-1 and TRBJ1-4 provide the parts outside the CDR3, is KAGVTQTPRYLIKTRGQQVTLSCSPISGHRSVSWYQQTPGQGLQFLFEYFSETQRNKGNFPGRFSGRQFSNSRSEMNVSTLELGDSALYLCASRQLLATNEKLFFGSGTQLSVL.